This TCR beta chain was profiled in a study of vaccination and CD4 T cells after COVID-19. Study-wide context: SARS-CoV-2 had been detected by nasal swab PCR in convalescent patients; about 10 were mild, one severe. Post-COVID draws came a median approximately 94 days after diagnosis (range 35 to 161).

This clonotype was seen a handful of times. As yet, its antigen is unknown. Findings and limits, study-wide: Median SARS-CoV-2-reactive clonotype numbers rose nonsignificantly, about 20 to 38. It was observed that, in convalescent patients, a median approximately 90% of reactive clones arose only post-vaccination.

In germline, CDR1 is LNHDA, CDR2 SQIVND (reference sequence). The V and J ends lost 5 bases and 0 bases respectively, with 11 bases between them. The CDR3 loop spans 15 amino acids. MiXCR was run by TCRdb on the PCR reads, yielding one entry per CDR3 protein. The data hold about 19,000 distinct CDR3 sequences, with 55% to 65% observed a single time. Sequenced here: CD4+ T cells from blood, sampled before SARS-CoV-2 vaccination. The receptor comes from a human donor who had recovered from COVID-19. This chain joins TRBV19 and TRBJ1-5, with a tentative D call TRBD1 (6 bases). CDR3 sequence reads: CASSEQGHSNQPQHF. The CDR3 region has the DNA TGTGCCAGTAGTGAGCAGGGACATAGCAATCAGCCCCAGCATTTT.